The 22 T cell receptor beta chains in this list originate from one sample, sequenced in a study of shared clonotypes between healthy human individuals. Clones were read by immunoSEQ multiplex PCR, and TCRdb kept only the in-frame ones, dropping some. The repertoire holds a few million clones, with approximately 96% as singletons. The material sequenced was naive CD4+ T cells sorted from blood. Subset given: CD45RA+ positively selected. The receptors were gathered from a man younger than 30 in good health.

The CDR3 is CASSWDLGEKLFF. Written as DNA, the CDR3 is TGCGCCAGCAGCTGGGACCTCGGGGAAAAACTGTTTTTT. The V gene is TRBV5-1, the J gene TRBJ1-4, with TRBD1 as a possible D gene (5 bases). Trimming took off 3 bases at V and 8 bases at J, with 11 bases between the two ends. The CDR3 loop spans 13 amino acids. Germline CDR1 SGHRS, CDR2 YFSETQ.

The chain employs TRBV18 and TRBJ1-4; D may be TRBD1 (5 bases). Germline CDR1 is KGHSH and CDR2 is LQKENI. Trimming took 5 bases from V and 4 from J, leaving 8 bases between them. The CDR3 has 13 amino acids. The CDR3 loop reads CASSRDYNEKLFF. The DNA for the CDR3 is TGTGCCAGCTCAAGGGACTATAATGAAAAACTGTTTTTT.

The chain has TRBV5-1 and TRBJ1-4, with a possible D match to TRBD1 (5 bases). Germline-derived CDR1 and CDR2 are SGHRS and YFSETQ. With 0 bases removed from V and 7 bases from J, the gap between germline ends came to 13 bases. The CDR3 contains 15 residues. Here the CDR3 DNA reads TGCGCCAGCAGCTTGGAGAGAGGGGTAGTTGAAAAACTGTTTTTT. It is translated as CASSLERGVVEKLFF.

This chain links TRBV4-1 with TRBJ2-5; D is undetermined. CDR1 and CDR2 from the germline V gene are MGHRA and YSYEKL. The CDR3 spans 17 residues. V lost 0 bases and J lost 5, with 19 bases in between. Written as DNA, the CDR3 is TGCGCCAGCAGCCAAGAATCCGGTAATGCGAAAAGGGAGACCCAGTACTTC. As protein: CASSQESGNAKRETQYF.

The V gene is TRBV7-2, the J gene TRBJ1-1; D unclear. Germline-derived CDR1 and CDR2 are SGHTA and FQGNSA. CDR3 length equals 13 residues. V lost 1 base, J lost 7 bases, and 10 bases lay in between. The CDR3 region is CASSLELWREAFF. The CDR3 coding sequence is TGTGCCAGCAGCTTAGAACTCTGGCGTGAAGCTTTCTTT.

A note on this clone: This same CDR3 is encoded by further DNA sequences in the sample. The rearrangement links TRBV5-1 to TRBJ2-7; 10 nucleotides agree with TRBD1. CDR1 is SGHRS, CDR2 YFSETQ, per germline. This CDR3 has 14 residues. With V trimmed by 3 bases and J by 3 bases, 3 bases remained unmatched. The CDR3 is CASSSRDRGYEQYF. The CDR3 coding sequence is TGCGCCAGCAGCTCCCGGGACAGGGGCTACGAGCAGTACTTC. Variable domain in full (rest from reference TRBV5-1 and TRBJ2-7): KAGVTQTPRYLIKTRGQQVTLSCSPISGHRSVSWYQQTPGQGLQFLFEYFSETQRNKGNFPGRFSGRQFSNSRSEMNVSTLELGDSALYLCASSSRDRGYEQYFGPGTRLTVT.

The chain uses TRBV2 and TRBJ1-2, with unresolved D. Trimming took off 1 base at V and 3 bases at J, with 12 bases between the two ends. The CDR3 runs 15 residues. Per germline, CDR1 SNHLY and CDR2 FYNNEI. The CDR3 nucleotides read TGTGCCAGCAGTGAAGTGAGGGATGAGTACTATGGCTACACCTTC. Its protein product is CASSEVRDEYYGYTF.

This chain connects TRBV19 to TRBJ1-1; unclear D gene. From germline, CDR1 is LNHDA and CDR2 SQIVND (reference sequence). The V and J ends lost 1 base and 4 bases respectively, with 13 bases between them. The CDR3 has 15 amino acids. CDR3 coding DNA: TGTGCCAGTAGTATAGTGTCGGGGAAGGTCACTGAAGCTTTCTTT. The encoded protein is CASSIVSGKVTEAFF.

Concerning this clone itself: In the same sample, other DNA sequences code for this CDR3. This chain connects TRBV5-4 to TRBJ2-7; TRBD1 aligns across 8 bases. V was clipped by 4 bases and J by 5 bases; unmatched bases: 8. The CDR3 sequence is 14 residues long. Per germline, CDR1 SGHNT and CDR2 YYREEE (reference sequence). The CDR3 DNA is TGTGCCAGCAGCCTAGGACAGGGAAGGGACGAGCAGTACTTC. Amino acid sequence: CASSLGQGRDEQYF.

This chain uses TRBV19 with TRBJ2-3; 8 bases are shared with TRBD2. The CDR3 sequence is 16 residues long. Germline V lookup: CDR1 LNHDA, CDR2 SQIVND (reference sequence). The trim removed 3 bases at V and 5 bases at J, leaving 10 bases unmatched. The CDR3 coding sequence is TGTGCCAGTAGTATTCTGGACGGGAGGGCTAGAGATACGCAGTATTTT. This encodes CASSILDGRARDTQYF.

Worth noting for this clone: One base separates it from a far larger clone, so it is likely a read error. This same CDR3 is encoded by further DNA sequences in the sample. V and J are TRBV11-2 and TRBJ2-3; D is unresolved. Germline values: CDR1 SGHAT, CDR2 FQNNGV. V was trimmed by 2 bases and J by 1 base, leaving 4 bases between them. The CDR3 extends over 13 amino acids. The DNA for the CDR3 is TGTGCCAGCAGCTTACAGGGCACAGATACGCAGTATTTT. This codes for CASSLQGTDTQYF. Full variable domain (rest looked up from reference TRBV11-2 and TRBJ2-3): EAGVAQSPRYKIIEKRQSVAFWCNPISGHATLYWYQQILGQGPKLLIQFQNNGVVDDSQLPKDRFSAERLKGVDSTLKIQPAKLEDSAVYLCASSLQGTDTQYFGPGTRLTVL.

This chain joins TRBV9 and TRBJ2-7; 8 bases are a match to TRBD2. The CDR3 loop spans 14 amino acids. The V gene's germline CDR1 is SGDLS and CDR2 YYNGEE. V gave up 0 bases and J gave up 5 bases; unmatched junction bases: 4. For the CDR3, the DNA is TGTGCCAGCAGCGTAGTTGCGGGAGGTCACGAGCAGTACTTC. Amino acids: CASSVVAGGHEQYF.

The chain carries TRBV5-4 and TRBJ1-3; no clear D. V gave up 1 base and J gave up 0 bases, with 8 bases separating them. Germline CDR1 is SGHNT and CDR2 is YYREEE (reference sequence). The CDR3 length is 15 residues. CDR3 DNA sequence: TGTGCCAGCAGCTTGACGGGAATCTCTGGAAACACCATATATTTT. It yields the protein CASSLTGISGNTIYF.

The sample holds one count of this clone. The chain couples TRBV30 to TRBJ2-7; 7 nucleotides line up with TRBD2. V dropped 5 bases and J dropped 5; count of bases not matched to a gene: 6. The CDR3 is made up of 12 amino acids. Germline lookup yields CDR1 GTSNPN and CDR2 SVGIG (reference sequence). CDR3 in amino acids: CAWGMGGNEQYF. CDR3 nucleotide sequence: TGTGCCTGGGGAATGGGAGGGAACGAGCAGTACTTC.

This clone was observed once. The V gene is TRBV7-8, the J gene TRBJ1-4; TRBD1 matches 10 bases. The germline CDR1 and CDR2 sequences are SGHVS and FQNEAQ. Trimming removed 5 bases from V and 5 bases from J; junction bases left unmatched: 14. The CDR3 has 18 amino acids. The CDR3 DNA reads TGTGCCAGCAGCCTACATGGACAGGGGGTTTGGGCAAATGAAAAACTGTTTTTT. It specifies CASSLHGQGVWANEKLFF.

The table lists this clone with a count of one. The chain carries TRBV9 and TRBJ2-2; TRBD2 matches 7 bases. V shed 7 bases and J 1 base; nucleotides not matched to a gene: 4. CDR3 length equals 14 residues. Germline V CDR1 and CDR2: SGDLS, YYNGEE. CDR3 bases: TGTGCCAGCGGGTCTAGCGGGAACACCGGGGAGCTGTTTTTT. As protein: CASGSSGNTGELFF.

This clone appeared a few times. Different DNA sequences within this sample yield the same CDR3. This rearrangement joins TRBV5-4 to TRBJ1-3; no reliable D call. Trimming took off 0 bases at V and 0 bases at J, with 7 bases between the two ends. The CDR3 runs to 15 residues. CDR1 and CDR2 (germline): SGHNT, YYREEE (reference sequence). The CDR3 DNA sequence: TGTGCCAGCAGCTTGGACAGAGTCTCTGGAAACACCATATATTTT. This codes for CASSLDRVSGNTIYF.

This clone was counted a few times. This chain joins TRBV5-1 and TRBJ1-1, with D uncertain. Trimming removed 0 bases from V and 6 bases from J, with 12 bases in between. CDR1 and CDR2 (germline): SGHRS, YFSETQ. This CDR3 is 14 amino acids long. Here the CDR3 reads CASSLAPGAPEAFF. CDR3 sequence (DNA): TGCGCCAGCAGCTTGGCCCCAGGCGCCCCTGAAGCTTTCTTT.

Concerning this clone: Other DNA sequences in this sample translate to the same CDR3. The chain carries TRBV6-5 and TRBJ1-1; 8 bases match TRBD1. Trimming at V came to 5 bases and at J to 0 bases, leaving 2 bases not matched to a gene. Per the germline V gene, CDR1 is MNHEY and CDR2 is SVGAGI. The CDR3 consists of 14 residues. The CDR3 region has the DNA TGTGCCAGCAGTCCAGGGGGCATGAACACTGAAGCTTTCTTT. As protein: CASSPGGMNTEAFF.

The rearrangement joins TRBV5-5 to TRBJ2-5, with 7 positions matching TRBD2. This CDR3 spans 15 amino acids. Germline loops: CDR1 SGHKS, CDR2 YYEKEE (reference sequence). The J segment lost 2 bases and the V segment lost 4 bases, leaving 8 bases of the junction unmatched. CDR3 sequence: CASSVPSGPQETQYF. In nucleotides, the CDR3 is TGTGCCAGCAGCGTGCCTAGCGGACCACAAGAGACCCAGTACTTC.

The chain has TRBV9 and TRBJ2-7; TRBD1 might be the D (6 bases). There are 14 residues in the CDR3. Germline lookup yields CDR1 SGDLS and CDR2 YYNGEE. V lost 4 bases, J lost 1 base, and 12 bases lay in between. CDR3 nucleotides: TGTGCCAGCAGCTCGGGACAAACGTCCTACGAGCAGTACTTC. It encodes CASSSGQTSYEQYF.

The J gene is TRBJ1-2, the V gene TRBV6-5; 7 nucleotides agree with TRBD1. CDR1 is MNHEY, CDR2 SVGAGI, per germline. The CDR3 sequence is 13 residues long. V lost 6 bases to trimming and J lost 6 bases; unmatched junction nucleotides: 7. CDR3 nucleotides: TGTGCCAGCAGCCGTAACAGGGGAAATGGCTACACCTTC. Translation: CASSRNRGNGYTF.